These 15 T cell receptor beta chains were sequenced from one sample in a study of tumour-infiltrating T cells in Burkitt lymphoma (dated by TCRdb to 2018 to 2021). The protocol used for the library was the immunoSEQ multiplex PCR assay. The source is immuneACCESS, and TCRdb retained only in-frame sequences with V and J called. Part of the clones is not carried over; for the studies checked, unresolved V genes explain less than half of this, and the remainder is unexplained. In all, the sample holds around 50,000 clones, and 31% of those were seen once. 2.9% of the sample belongs to the ten largest clones. Sequencing was performed on tumor tissue. All receptors come from a human donor with Burkitt lymphoma.

V and J are TRBV21-1 and TRBJ1-1; no DNA check was done on the table's D call, TRBD1. TRBV21-1 counts as a pseudogene. There are 19 residues in the CDR3. CDR3 nucleotides: TGTGCCAGCAGCAACTCGGTCCCAGGGGGCTCTATGGGGAACACTGAAGCTTTCTTT. This encodes CASSNSVPGGSMGNTEAFF.

There are a few counts of this clone. The junction does not match germline at one end; this may be a read error. The chain recombines TRBV15 with TRBJ1-3, with D perhaps TRBD1 (5 bases). Germline V gene lookup returns CDR1 LNHNV and CDR2 YYDKDF (reference sequence). The CDR3 is 16 amino acids. DNA for the CDR3: TGTGCCACCAGCAGAGATGGCGGGGACTTTGGAGACACCATATATTTT. Translation gives CATSRDGGDFGDTIYF.

This clone has a handful of counts. The V call is TRBV7-9, the J call TRBJ1-1, with 7 bases aligning to TRBD1. V lost 6 bases, J lost 1 base, and 5 bases stayed unmatched. Germline lookup yields CDR1 SEHNR and CDR2 FQNEAQ (reference sequence). This CDR3 is built from 14 residues. The CDR3 region has the DNA TGTGCCAGCAGAAAGAGGGGGCAGAACACTGAAGCTTTCTTT. Its protein is CASRKRGQNTEAFF.

The V gene is TRBV28, the J gene TRBJ1-1; D might be TRBD1 (6 bases). CDR1 is MDHEN and CDR2 is SYDVKM in the germline V gene. The V and J ends lost 6 bases and 5 bases respectively, with 22 bases between them. The CDR3 contains 16 residues. CDR3 DNA sequence: TGTGCCAGCAGCGACCTTTTGACAGGTTGGAGAACTGAAGCTTTCTTT. Its protein product is CASSDLLTGWRTEAFF.

The table lists this clone with a few counts. This chain joins TRBV9 and TRBJ1-2; tentatively, D is TRBD1 (6 bases). Deletions cut 4 bases from V and 0 bases from J, with 13 bases between. Germline V CDR1 and CDR2: SGDLS, YYNGEE. The CDR3 runs to 15 residues. In nucleotides, the CDR3 is TGTGCCAGCAGCCCCCCGGACAGACCTAACTATGGCTACACCTTC. Residues: CASSPPDRPNYGYTF.

The chain recombines TRBV20-1 with TRBJ2-7; maybe TRBD2 (5 bases). The CDR3 spans 11 residues. Per the germline V gene, CDR1 is DFQATT and CDR2 is SNEGSKA (reference sequence). V was trimmed by 3 bases and J by 6 bases, leaving 9 bases between them. The DNA of the CDR3 is TGCAGTGCTAGTCCGGGGTTCGAGCAGTACTTC. It specifies CSASPGFEQYF.

This chain connects TRBV5-1 to TRBJ2-7, with D perhaps being TRBD1 or TRBD2 (6 bases each). Between the trimmed V and J ends, which lost 5 bases and 4 bases, there was a span of 22 bases. Germline loops: CDR1 SGHRS, CDR2 YFSETQ. CDR3 length: 16 amino acids. CDR3 residues: CASSRGGSNGKYEQYF. As DNA, the CDR3 is TGCGCCAGCAGTAGAGGGGGGAGTAACGGGAAGTACGAGCAGTACTTC.

The chain combines TRBV6-5 with TRBJ2-7; tentatively, D is TRBD1 or TRBD2 (5 bases each). Germline V gives CDR1 MNHEY, CDR2 SVGAGI. This CDR3 has 13 residues. V dropped 11 bases and J dropped 4 bases, with 18 bases sitting between them. The CDR3 reads CASSPGRLYEQYF. As DNA, the CDR3 is TGTGCCTCATCGCCGGGACGGCTGTACGAGCAGTACTTC.

The chain uses TRBV7-9 and TRBJ1-2; tentative D call: TRBD1 (6 bases). The CDR3 consists of 13 residues. CDR1 and CDR2 from the germline V gene are SEHNR and FQNEAQ (reference sequence). The ends were cut back, 5 bases at V and 8 bases at J, with 15 bases in the middle. CDR3 nucleotides: TGTGCCAGCAGCATCGCCCCAGGGGAGGGCTACACCTTC. As protein: CASSIAPGEGYTF.

This clone came up a few times. This chain links TRBV19 with TRBJ1-5, with TRBD1 identical over 9 bases. J was trimmed by 9 bases and V by 6 bases; bases with no gene match: 6. Germline lookup yields CDR1 LNHDA and CDR2 SQIVND (reference sequence). This CDR3 comprises 13 residues. The CDR3 sequence is CASSGQGIPPQHF. The CDR3 DNA reads as TGTGCCAGTAGCGGACAGGGGATCCCGCCCCAGCATTTT.

This clone was seen a few times. V usage is TRBV11-2 and J usage is TRBJ1-4; tentative D call: TRBD1 (5 bases). The CDR3 has 14 residues. Looked up from germline, CDR1 is SGHAT and CDR2 is FQNNGV. V gave up 6 bases and J gave up 2 bases, with 10 bases separating them. The CDR3 DNA is TGTGCCAGCAGTCGGGGGGGTACTAATGAAAAACTGTTTTTT. Amino acids: CASSRGGTNEKLFF.

The rearrangement links TRBV7-9 to TRBJ1-2; 11 positions agree with TRBD1. Trimming at V came to 5 bases and at J to 6 bases, leaving 8 bases not matched to a gene. The germline V gene has CDR1 SEHNR and CDR2 FQNEAQ (reference sequence). The CDR3 sequence is 15 residues long. CDR3 loop: CASSPRTGGLNGYTF. CDR3 sequence (DNA): TGTGCCAGCAGCCCACGGACAGGGGGCTTAAATGGCTACACCTTC.

This clone came up a few times. This sequence joins TRBV18 and TRBJ2-1, with a weak D call TRBD1 (6 bases). Trimming shortened V by 1 base and J by 7 bases, and 8 bases separated the two germline ends. The CDR3 has 13 amino acids. Looked up from germline, CDR1 is KGHSH and CDR2 is LQKENI. The CDR3 DNA sequence: TGTGCCAGCTCACCACGCACAGGGAATGAGCAGTTCTTC. It translates to CASSPRTGNEQFF.

This chain links TRBV30 with TRBJ1-4; possible D gene TRBD1, 6 bases. This CDR3 region has 16 residues. Germline V gene sequence: CDR1 GTSNPN, CDR2 SVGIG (reference sequence). Trimming pared 4 bases from V and 3 bases from J, leaving 18 bases between. The CDR3 region is CAWTGGPGIANEKLFF. In DNA form, the CDR3 reads TGTGCCTGGACGGGGGGGCCGGGGATTGCTAATGAAAAACTGTTTTTT. The full variable domain, with the rest looked up from reference TRBV30 and TRBJ1-4, is SQTIHQWPATLVQPVGSPLSLECTVEGTSNPNLYWYRQAAGRGLQLLFYSVGIGQISSEVPQNLSASRPQDRQFILSSKKLLLSDSGFYLCAWTGGPGIANEKLFFGSGTQLSVL.

The chain employs TRBV7-2 and TRBJ1-5, with D uncertain. With 1 base removed from V and 6 bases from J, the gap between germline ends came to 13 bases. This CDR3 is 15 amino acids long. Germline assignment: CDR1 SGHTA and CDR2 FQGNSA. This CDR3 reads CASSLEDGATQPQHF. CDR3 DNA sequence: TGTGCCAGCAGCTTAGAGGACGGAGCAACTCAGCCCCAGCATTTT.